Listed here are 19 T cell receptor beta chains from one sample, sequenced in a study of cytomegalovirus exposure and HLA in healthy donors. Vbeta (60) and Jbeta (13) primers were used in the PCR. The method was immunoSEQ multiplex PCR; TCRdb's version includes in-frame clones alone and lacks a portion of them. The table shows roughly 67,000 clones, with about 71% occurring only once. Sequencing input: PBMCs. The receptors here all came from a man in his 60s in good health and CMV-seropositive.

The chain couples TRBV6-1 to TRBJ1-3; unclear D gene. Trimming took 0 bases from V and 0 from J, leaving 15 bases between them. The CDR3 spans 18 residues. The germline V gene encodes CDR1 MNHNS and CDR2 SASEGT. The CDR3 region is CASSEALHRLRSGNTIYF. The CDR3 DNA reads as TGTGCCAGCAGTGAAGCGCTTCATAGACTTCGCTCTGGAAACACCATATATTTT.

This clone was detected once. This chain uses TRBV28 with TRBJ2-7; TRBD2 matches at 7 bases. Germline loops: CDR1 MDHEN, CDR2 SYDVKM. The CDR3 totals 16 residues. V lost 2 bases to trimming and J lost 0 bases; unmatched junction nucleotides: 7. CDR3 region: CASSLIRLADSYEQYF. The CDR3 nucleotides are TGTGCCAGCAGTTTAATCCGGCTAGCGGACTCCTACGAGCAGTACTTC.

The count of this clone is one. J is TRBJ2-2 and V is TRBV29-1, with D tentatively TRBD1 (5 bases). The CDR3 spans 13 residues. V was clipped by 6 bases and J by 0 bases, with 8 bases between them. Germline V gene lookup returns CDR1 SQVTM and CDR2 ANQGSEA. The CDR3 nucleotides are TGCAGCGTGGACAACCCGAACACCGGGGAGCTGTTTTTT. Translation gives CSVDNPNTGELFF.

This clone appeared a single time. This chain uses TRBV13 with TRBJ2-7; 8 nucleotides align to TRBD1. CDR3 size: 16 residues. V was pared by 4 bases and J by 2 bases, with 10 bases of the junction left unmatched. Germline V gene data show CDR1 as PRHDT and CDR2 as FYEKMQ (reference sequence). DNA of the CDR3: TGTGCCAGCAGCTCAGGGACAGGAACTATTGCCTACGAGCAGTACTTC. Translation gives CASSSGTGTIAYEQYF. The variable domain in full, with the rest retrieved from reference TRBV13 and TRBJ2-7, is AAGVIQSPRHLIKEKRETATLKCYPIPRHDTVYWYQQGPGQDPQFLISFYEKMQSDKGSIPDRFSAQQFSDYHSELNMSSLELGDSALYFCASSSGTGTIAYEQYFGPGTRLTVT.

The gene calls are TRBV6-1 and TRBJ1-4; 9 positions agree with TRBD1. V lost 5 bases to trimming and J lost 6 bases; unmatched junction nucleotides: 1. The germline CDR1 and CDR2 sequences are MNHNS and SASEGT. The CDR3 is 13 amino acids. CDR3 in DNA: TGTGCCAGCAGTAGGGACAGGGATGAAAAACTGTTTTTT. The encoded protein is CASSRDRDEKLFF.

This clone was seen a single time. The V and J genes are TRBV7-9 and TRBJ2-5; TRBD1 aligns across 8 bases. This CDR3 comprises 14 residues. The V segment lost 4 bases and the J segment 3 bases; nucleotides outside the gene matches: 4. The germline V gene encodes CDR1 SEHNR and CDR2 FQNEAQ (reference sequence). In DNA, the CDR3 is TGTGCCAGCAGCTCGGGGACAGGTGAAGAGACCCAGTACTTC. Its protein is CASSSGTGEETQYF.

This rearrangement joins TRBV11-3 to TRBJ2-7; tentatively, D is TRBD1 (5 bases). With 1 base removed from V and 6 bases from J, the gap between germline ends came to 16 bases. The CDR3 runs 15 residues. Germline CDR1 SGHNT, CDR2 YENEEA. The CDR3: CASSLGWQGSPEQYF. CDR3 sequence (DNA): TGTGCCAGCAGCTTAGGGTGGCAGGGATCCCCCGAGCAGTACTTC.

The gene calls are TRBV11-3 and TRBJ1-1; TRBD1 matches at 8 bases. Germline V gives CDR1 SGHNT, CDR2 YENEEA. Trimming took 7 bases from V and 8 from J; bases not matched to a gene: 9. This CDR3 region has 13 residues. The CDR3 loop reads CASNIGQGGEAFF. The CDR3 bases are TGTGCCAGCAACATAGGACAGGGAGGGGAAGCTTTCTTT.

This clone was observed once. The chain links TRBV10-1 to TRBJ1-6; maybe TRBD1 (6 bases). CDR3 size: 22 residues. Germline V gives CDR1 WNHNN, CDR2 SYGVQD (reference sequence). Trimming stripped 7 bases from V and 0 bases from J, with 31 bases between. CDR3 sequence reads: CASISVRRGGHWLSSYNSPLHF. CDR3 nucleotide sequence: TGCGCCAGCATAAGTGTAAGACGAGGGGGTCACTGGCTGAGCTCCTATAATTCACCCCTCCACTTT.

The chain is built from TRBV11-2 and TRBJ1-2; no definite D call. Germline V gene data show CDR1 as SGHAT and CDR2 as FQNNGV. The length of the CDR3 is 13 residues. V was pared by 0 bases and J by 11 bases, with 13 bases between. The CDR3: CASSLEVRSEYTF. In DNA form, the CDR3 reads TGTGCCAGCAGCTTAGAGGTGCGGAGTGAATACACCTTC.

This chain links TRBV2 with TRBJ2-1, with 10 bases identical to TRBD2. The CDR3 totals 15 residues. The V and J ends lost 5 bases and 0 bases, in that order; junction bases with no gene match: 1. Germline CDR1 reads SNHLY; CDR2 reads FYNNEI. CDR3 region: CASSPSGGSYNEQFF. CDR3 bases: TGTGCCAGCAGTCCTAGCGGGGGCTCCTACAATGAGCAGTTCTTC. Looking up the rest from reference TRBV2 and TRBJ2-1 gives the full variable domain: EPEVTQTPSHQVTQMGQEVILRCVPISNHLYFYWYRQILGQKVEFLVSFYNNEISEKSEIFDDQFSVERPDGSNFTLKIRSTKLEDSAMYFCASSPSGGSYNEQFFGPGTRLTVL.

This chain links TRBV5-4 with TRBJ2-3; D remains ambiguous. The V gene lost 1 base and the J gene lost 5 bases, with 5 bases spanning the gap. The CDR3 sequence is 12 residues long. CDR1 and CDR2 from the germline V gene are SGHNT and YYREEE (reference sequence). Here the CDR3 DNA reads TGTGCCAGCAGCTTGCCGAGAGATACGCAGTATTTT. Translated: CASSLPRDTQYF.

The chain combines TRBV6-5 with TRBJ2-3, with 10 bases lining up with TRBD2. This CDR3 is built from 15 residues. V was pared by 10 bases and J by 0 bases, with 7 bases of the junction left unmatched. CDR1 is MNHEY, CDR2 SVGAGI, per germline. Here the CDR3 DNA reads TGTGCCACTAGCGGGAGAGGGCGGAGCACAGATACGCAGTATTTT. Translated: CATSGRGRSTDTQYF.

The chain carries TRBV7-2 and TRBJ1-1; D gene uncertain. Trimming stripped 3 bases from V and 1 base from J, with 9 bases between. The germline V gene encodes CDR1 SGHTA and CDR2 FQGNSA. This CDR3 spans 14 amino acids. The CDR3 loop reads CASSLGSGNTEAFF. CDR3 sequence (DNA): TGTGCCAGCAGCTTGGGCTCAGGGAACACTGAAGCTTTCTTT.

This clone was found a few times. This chain uses TRBV6-4 with TRBJ2-2; a possible D gene is TRBD1 (5 bases). Germline CDR1 reads MRHNA; CDR2 reads SNTAGT. Trimming removed 6 bases at V and 3 bases at J, with 11 bases between. This CDR3 contains 14 residues. The CDR3 loop reads CASSGQGDTGELFF. CDR3 nucleotides: TGTGCCAGCAGCGGTCAGGGCGACACCGGGGAGCTGTTTTTT.

The V call is TRBV6-1, the J call TRBJ2-2; 11 bases map to TRBD1. The CDR3 is made up of 15 amino acids. The V segment lost 4 bases and the J segment 7 bases; nucleotides outside the gene matches: 5. The germline V gene has CDR1 MNHNS and CDR2 SASEGT. The CDR3 here is CASSVRDRGFGELFF. The CDR3 nucleotides are TGTGCCAGCAGTGTCCGGGACAGGGGGTTCGGGGAGCTGTTTTTT.

The rearrangement links TRBV2 to TRBJ2-7; 8 bases line up with TRBD2. Looked up from germline, CDR1 is SNHLY and CDR2 is FYNNEI. After removal of 6 bases from V and 0 bases from J, the junction contained 7 bases not matched to a gene. CDR3 length: 15 residues. This CDR3 reads CASSLGGAPSYEQYF. CDR3 bases: TGTGCCAGCAGCCTCGGGGGGGCCCCCTCCTACGAGCAGTACTTC.

The chain joins TRBV12-5 to TRBJ1-2; no clear D gene. Trimming stripped 6 bases from V and 0 bases from J, with 8 bases between. The V gene's germline CDR1 is LGHNT and CDR2 FRNRAP. The CDR3 runs 13 residues. The CDR3: CASGVQTNYGYTF. The CDR3 nucleotides read TGTGCTAGTGGCGTACAGACTAACTATGGCTACACCTTC.

This chain uses TRBV5-1 with TRBJ2-5, with 11 bases fitting TRBD2. The J call is in doubt because the DNA end fits TRBJ2-7 better. The CDR3 contains 18 residues. Germline V lookup: CDR1 SGHRS, CDR2 YFSETQ. The CDR3 loop is CASSYASGGYISSYEQYF. The CDR3 bases are TGCGCCAGCAGCTATGCTAGCGGGGGGTATATATCCTCCTACGAGCAGTACTTC.